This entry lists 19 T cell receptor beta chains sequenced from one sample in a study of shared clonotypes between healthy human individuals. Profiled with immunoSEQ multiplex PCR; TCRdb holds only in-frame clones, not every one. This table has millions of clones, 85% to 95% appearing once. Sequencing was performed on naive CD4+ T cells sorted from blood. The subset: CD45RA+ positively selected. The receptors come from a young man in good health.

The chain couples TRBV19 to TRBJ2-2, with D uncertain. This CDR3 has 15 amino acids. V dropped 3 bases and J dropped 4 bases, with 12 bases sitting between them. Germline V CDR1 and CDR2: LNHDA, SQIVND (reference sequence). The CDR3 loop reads CASSIEGIATGELFF. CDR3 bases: TGTGCCAGTAGTATCGAAGGGATCGCCACCGGGGAGCTGTTTTTT.

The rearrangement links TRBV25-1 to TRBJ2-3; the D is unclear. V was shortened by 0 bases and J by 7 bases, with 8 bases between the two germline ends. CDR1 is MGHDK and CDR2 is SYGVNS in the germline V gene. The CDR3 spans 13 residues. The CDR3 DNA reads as TGTGCCAGCAGTGAATATGTGGGGAATACGCAGTATTTT. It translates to CASSEYVGNTQYF.

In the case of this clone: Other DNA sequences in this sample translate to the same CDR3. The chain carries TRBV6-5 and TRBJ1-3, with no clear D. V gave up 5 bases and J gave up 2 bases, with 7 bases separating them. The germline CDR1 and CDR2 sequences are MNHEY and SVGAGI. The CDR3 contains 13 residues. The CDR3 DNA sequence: TGTGCCAGCAGTAAAGGGACTGGAAACACCATATATTTT. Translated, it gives CASSKGTGNTIYF.

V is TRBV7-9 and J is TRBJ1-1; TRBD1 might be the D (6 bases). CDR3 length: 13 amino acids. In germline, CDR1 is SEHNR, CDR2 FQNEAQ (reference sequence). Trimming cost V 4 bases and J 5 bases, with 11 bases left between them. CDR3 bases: TGTGCCAGCAGCTCCGGGGGGCGAACTGAAGCTTTCTTT. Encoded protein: CASSSGGRTEAFF.

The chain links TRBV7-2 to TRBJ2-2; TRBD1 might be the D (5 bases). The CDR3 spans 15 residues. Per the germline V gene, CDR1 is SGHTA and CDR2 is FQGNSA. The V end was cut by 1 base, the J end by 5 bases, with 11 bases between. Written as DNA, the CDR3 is TGTGCCAGCAGCTTAGGAGACAGACTTACCGGGGAGCTGTTTTTT. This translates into CASSLGDRLTGELFF.

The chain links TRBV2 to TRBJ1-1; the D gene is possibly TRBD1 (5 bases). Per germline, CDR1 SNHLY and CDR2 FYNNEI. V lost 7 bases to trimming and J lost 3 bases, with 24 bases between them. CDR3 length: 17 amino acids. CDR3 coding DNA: TGTGCCAGCAACCGGGGGGGTTTTGGCACTCGTTACACTGAAGCTTTCTTT. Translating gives CASNRGGFGTRYTEAFF.

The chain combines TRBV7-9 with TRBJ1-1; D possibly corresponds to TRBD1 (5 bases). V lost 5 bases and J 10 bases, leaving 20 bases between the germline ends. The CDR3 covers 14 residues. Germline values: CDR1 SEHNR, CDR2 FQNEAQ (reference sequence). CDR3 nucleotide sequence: TGTGCCAGCAGCCAGTCGCAGGGAGGAATCCGAGCTTTCTTT. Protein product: CASSQSQGGIRAFF.

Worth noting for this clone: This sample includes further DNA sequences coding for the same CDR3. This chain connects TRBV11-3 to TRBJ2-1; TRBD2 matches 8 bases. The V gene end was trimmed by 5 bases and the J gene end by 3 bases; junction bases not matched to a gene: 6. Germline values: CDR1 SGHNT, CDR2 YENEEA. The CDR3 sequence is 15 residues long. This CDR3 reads CASSPRSGSYNEQFF. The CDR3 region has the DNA TGTGCCAGCAGCCCCCGAAGCGGGAGCTACAATGAGCAGTTCTTC.

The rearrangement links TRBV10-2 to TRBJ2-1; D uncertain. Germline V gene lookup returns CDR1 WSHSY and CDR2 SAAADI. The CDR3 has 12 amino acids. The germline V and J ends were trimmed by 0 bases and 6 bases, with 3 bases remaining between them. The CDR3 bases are TGCGCCAGCAGTGAGTCTCGCAATGAGCAGTTCTTC. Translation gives CASSESRNEQFF.

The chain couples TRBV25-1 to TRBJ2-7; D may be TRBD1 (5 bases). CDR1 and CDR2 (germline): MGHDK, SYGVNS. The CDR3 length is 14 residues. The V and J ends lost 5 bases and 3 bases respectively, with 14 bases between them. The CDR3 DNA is TGTGCCAGCAGTCCTCCAGGGTCCCTCTACGAGCAGTACTTC. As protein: CASSPPGSLYEQYF.

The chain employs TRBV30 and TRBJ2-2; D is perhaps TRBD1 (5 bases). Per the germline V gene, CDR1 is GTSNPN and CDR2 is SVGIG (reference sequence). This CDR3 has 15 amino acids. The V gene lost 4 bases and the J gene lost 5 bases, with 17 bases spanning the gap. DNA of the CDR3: TGTGCCTGGACCCATCCAGGGTGGTTAACCGGGGAGCTGTTTTTT. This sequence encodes CAWTHPGWLTGELFF.

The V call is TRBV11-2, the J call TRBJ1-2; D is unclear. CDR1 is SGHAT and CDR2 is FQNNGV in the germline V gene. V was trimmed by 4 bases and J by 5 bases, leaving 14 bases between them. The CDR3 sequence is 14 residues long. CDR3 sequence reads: CASSSQRAGYGYTF. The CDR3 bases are TGTGCCAGCAGCTCACAACGGGCGGGGTATGGCTACACCTTC.

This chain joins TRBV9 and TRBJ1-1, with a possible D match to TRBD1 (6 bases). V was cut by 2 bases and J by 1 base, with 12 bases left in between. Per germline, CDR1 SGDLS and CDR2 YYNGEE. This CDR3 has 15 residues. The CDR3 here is CASSVRDTRNTEAFF. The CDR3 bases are TGTGCCAGCAGCGTGAGGGACACGCGGAACACTGAAGCTTTCTTT.

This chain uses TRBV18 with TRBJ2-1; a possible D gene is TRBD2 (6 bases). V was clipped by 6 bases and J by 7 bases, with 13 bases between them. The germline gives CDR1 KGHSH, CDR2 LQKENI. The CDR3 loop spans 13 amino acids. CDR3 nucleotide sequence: TGTGCCAGCTCTACGGCAGGACTAAATGAGCAGTTCTTC. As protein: CASSTAGLNEQFF.

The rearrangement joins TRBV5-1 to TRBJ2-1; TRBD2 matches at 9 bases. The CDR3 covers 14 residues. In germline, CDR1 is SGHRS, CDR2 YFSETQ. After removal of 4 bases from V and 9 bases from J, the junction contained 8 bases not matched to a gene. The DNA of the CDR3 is TGCGCCAGCAGCCCTAGCGGGGAACGTGGTGAGCAGTTCTTC. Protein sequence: CASSPSGERGEQFF.

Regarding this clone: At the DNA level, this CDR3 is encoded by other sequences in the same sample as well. The CDR3 loop is CASSGGQGNQPQHF. The CDR3 region has the DNA TGTGCCAGCTCGGGGGGACAGGGAAATCAGCCCCAGCATTTT. V usage is TRBV2 and J usage is TRBJ1-5; 9 bases fit TRBD1. Looked up from germline, CDR1 is SNHLY and CDR2 is FYNNEI. CDR3 length: 14 amino acids. Unmatched junction bases numbered 6, after V lost 8 bases and J lost 4 bases.

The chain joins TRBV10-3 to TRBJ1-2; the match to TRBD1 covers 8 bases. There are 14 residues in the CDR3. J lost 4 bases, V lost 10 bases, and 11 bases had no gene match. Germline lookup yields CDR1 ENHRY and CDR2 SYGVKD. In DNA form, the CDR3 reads TGTGCCACCTACCCTGACAGGGGCATCTATGGCTACACCTTC. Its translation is CATYPDRGIYGYTF.

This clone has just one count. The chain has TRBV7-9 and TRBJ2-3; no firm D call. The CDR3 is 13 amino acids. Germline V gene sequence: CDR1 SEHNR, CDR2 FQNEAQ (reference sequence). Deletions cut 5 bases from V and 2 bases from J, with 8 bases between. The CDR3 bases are TGTGCCAGCAGCCACCCATCCACAGATACGCAGTATTTT. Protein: CASSHPSTDTQYF.

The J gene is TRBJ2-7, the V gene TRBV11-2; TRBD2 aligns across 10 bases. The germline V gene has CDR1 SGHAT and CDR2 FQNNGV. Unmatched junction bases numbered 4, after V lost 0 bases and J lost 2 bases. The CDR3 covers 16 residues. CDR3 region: CASSLEVLAGPYEQYF. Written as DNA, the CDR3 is TGTGCCAGCAGCTTAGAGGTACTAGCGGGGCCCTACGAGCAGTACTTC.